This T cell receptor (beta chain) was observed in a study of cytomegalovirus exposure and HLA in healthy donors. PCR was performed using 60 Vbeta and 13 Jbeta primers. The data were produced by immunoSEQ multiplex PCR, yet TCRdb's version contains in-frame clones alone and is incomplete. Counted here are approximately 100,000 clones, 55% to 75% occurring once; the ten biggest clones make up 3.5% to 4%. Sequences were obtained from PBMCs. The TCR was taken from a man aged 25-45 years in good health and CMV-seropositive.

The CDR3 bases are TGTGCCAGCACCGGGACAGGCTATAATTCACCCCTCCACTTT. It specifies CASTGTGYNSPLHF. The chain links TRBV6-5 to TRBJ1-6; the match to TRBD1 covers 8 bases. The germline CDR1 and CDR2 sequences are MNHEY and SVGAGI. There are 14 residues in the CDR3. Trimming at V came to 7 bases and at J to 3 bases, leaving 2 bases not matched to a gene.